One sample yielded the 15 T cell receptor beta chains listed below, sequenced in a study of cytomegalovirus exposure and HLA in healthy donors. The study ran its PCR with 60 Vbeta and 13 Jbeta primers. This table comes from immunoSEQ multiplex PCR, and its TCRdb copy is limited to in-frame clones, with some not included. The data hold nearly 65,000 clones, with around 73% observed a single time. The source material was PBMCs. Receptors originate from a man aged 50 to 60 in good health and CMV-seronegative.

V is TRBV7-8 and J is TRBJ2-7; TRBD2 is a possible D gene (6 bases). Germline CDR1 reads SGHVS; CDR2 reads FQNEAQ. The CDR3 covers 14 residues. Deletions cut 5 bases from V and 3 bases from J, with 14 bases between. The CDR3 DNA reads TGTGCCAGCAGCCCCATAGCGGAGAGCTACGAGCAGTACTTC. This sequence encodes CASSPIAESYEQYF.

The chain has TRBV2 and TRBJ2-2; 12 positions match TRBD2. The V segment lost 4 bases and the J segment 11 bases; nucleotides outside the gene matches: 8. The CDR3 consists of 15 residues. From germline, CDR1 is SNHLY and CDR2 FYNNEI. CDR3 DNA: TGTGCCAGCAGTGCTGGACTAGCGGGGCGACCAGAGCTGTTTTTT. Its translation is CASSAGLAGRPELFF.

This clone was observed a handful of times. V usage is TRBV21-1 and J usage is TRBJ2-7; the table names TRBD1, a call not compared with the DNA. TRBV21-1 is reported as a pseudogene. The CDR3 runs 16 residues. CDR3 sequence reads: CASSNTRTGGFYEQYF. CDR3 nucleotide sequence: TGTGCCAGCAGCAACACTCGGACAGGGGGTTTCTACGAGCAGTACTTC.

The chain uses TRBV29-1 and TRBJ2-7; TRBD1 matches 8 bases. Per the germline V gene, CDR1 is SQVTM and CDR2 is ANQGSEA. V lost 4 bases to trimming and J lost 3 bases; unmatched junction nucleotides: 8. This CDR3 is built from 14 residues. Here the CDR3 reads CSVVIGTGLYEQYF. CDR3 bases: TGCAGCGTTGTTATTGGGACAGGACTCTACGAGCAGTACTTC.

The chain joins TRBV18 to TRBJ1-1; D might be TRBD1 (5 bases). Germline V gene sequence: CDR1 KGHSH, CDR2 LQKENI. This CDR3 has 14 amino acids. The ends were cut back, 5 bases at V and 5 bases at J, with 15 bases in the middle. The CDR3 coding sequence is TGTGCCAGCTCAACGGCCGGGGGGTTAACTGAAGCTTTCTTT. It encodes CASSTAGGLTEAFF.

This clone was seen more than once but under ten times. J is TRBJ1-1 and V is TRBV11-2; D is unclear. Trimming shortened V by 0 bases and J by 0 bases, and 14 bases separated the two germline ends. The germline CDR1 and CDR2 sequences are SGHAT and FQNNGV. The CDR3 is 17 residues long. This CDR3 reads CASSLDSTGSMNTEAFF. The DNA for the CDR3 is TGTGCCAGCAGCTTAGATTCAACGGGGTCAATGAACACTGAAGCTTTCTTT. Full variable domain (missing parts from reference TRBV11-2 and TRBJ1-1): EAGVAQSPRYKIIEKRQSVAFWCNPISGHATLYWYQQILGQGPKLLIQFQNNGVVDDSQLPKDRFSAERLKGVDSTLKIQPAKLEDSAVYLCASSLDSTGSMNTEAFFGQGTRLTVV.

This clone was seen just once. This CDR3 is also generated by other DNA sequences in the sample. The V gene is TRBV10-3, the J gene TRBJ1-6; a possible D gene is TRBD1 (5 bases). CDR3 length equals 14 residues. With 4 bases removed from V and 8 bases from J, the gap between germline ends came to 12 bases. The germline V gene encodes CDR1 ENHRY and CDR2 SYGVKD. CDR3 amino acids: CAISAQGGDSPLHF. In DNA form, the CDR3 reads TGTGCCATCAGTGCCCAGGGAGGGGATTCACCCCTCCACTTT.

This clone occurred a few times. The rearrangement links TRBV2 to TRBJ1-5; no clear D gene. CDR1 and CDR2 from the germline V gene are SNHLY and FYNNEI. Trimming removed 2 bases from V and 2 bases from J, with 10 bases in between. This CDR3 comprises 15 residues. Here the CDR3 DNA reads TGTGCCAGCAGTGAACAGACTACAGGCAATCAGCCCCAGCATTTT. It codes for CASSEQTTGNQPQHF.

In this sample, this clone turned up once. The V call is TRBV20-1, the J call TRBJ1-3; TRBD1 agrees at 10 bases. Germline CDR1 reads DFQATT; CDR2 reads SNEGSKA (reference sequence). This CDR3 is 11 amino acids long. CDR3 region: CAAGQGTLIYF. The CDR3 DNA reads TGCGCAGCGGGACAGGGGACCCTCATATATTTT.

V usage is TRBV5-4 and J usage is TRBJ2-5; tentative D call: TRBD1 (7 bases). The CDR3 is made up of 15 amino acids. Germline assignment: CDR1 SGHNT and CDR2 YYREEE (reference sequence). V lost 4 bases, J lost 5 bases, and 18 bases lay in between. The CDR3 loop reads CASSTSPRGVETQYF. CDR3 bases: TGTGCCAGCAGCACGAGCCCCAGGGGGGTCGAGACCCAGTACTTC.

This chain uses TRBV7-2 with TRBJ1-2; D is unclear. From germline, CDR1 is SGHTA and CDR2 FQGNSA. V was cut by 0 bases and J by 2 bases, with 7 bases left in between. The CDR3 loop spans 14 amino acids. The CDR3 bases are TGTGCCAGCAGCTTAGCTAGAGGGAACTATGGCTACACCTTC. Translation: CASSLARGNYGYTF.

The J gene is TRBJ2-1, the V gene TRBV5-4; 9 bases align to TRBD1. Germline V gene lookup returns CDR1 SGHNT and CDR2 YYREEE (reference sequence). The V segment lost 1 base and the J segment 9 bases; nucleotides outside the gene matches: 2. The CDR3 totals 13 residues. The CDR3 sequence: CASSLTGGAEQFF. The CDR3 DNA reads as TGTGCCAGCAGCTTGACAGGGGGCGCTGAGCAGTTCTTC.

V is TRBV10-3 and J is TRBJ2-7; maybe TRBD2 (5 bases). Germline lookup yields CDR1 ENHRY and CDR2 SYGVKD. This CDR3 is built from 15 residues. The V gene lost 4 bases and the J gene lost 1 base, with 14 bases spanning the gap. The CDR3 region has the DNA TGTGCCATCAGTGGGGCGGAGGCGAGGTCCTACGAGCAGTACTTC. This codes for CAISGAEARSYEQYF.

In its sample, this clone was seen once. This chain uses TRBV29-1 with TRBJ2-3; weak D call: TRBD2 (5 bases). The CDR3 extends over 12 amino acids. Germline V gene lookup returns CDR1 SQVTM and CDR2 ANQGSEA. The V end lost 6 bases, the J end lost 4 bases, and 11 bases lay between the germline ends. CDR3: CSVRRESDTQYF. CDR3 sequence (DNA): TGCAGCGTACGCCGGGAATCAGATACGCAGTATTTT.

The chain has TRBV10-1 and TRBJ2-3; 9 positions match TRBD2. The germline V gene encodes CDR1 WNHNN and CDR2 SYGVQD (reference sequence). The CDR3 sequence is 14 residues long. V trimming: 10 bases; J trimming: 4 bases; junction bases outside the gene matches: 9. CDR3 nucleotides: TGCGCCAAATCGGCGGGGGGGCCTGCAGATACGCAGTATTTT. This translates into CAKSAGGPADTQYF.